This T cell receptor beta chain was observed in a study of blood T cell repertoires in COVID-19. Study-wide background: Sites in the United States, Italy and Spain provided acute and convalescent COVID-19 samples. The analysed material was cDNA or gDNA that came from T cells, B-cell-depleted T cells, or PBMCs.

Germline lookup yields CDR1 MGHDK and CDR2 SYGVNS. The germline V and J ends were trimmed by 2 bases and 8 bases, with 19 bases remaining between them. CDR3 length equals 16 residues. Per the authors' pipeline: Reference gene primer amplification gave nucleated cell count estimates. Sequencing used immunoSEQ multiplex PCR; TCRdb keeps in-frame clones, though not all of them. V, J and clone size were drawn from that table, and D and trimming were deduced from the DNA. Of roughly 100,000 clones detected, 80% to 90% appear once; the ten largest clones hold about 5.2%. The chain links TRBV25-1 to TRBJ2-1, with D possibly being TRBD2 (6 bases). The receptor was isolated from an elderly woman with active COVID-19. Source material: peripheral blood. CDR3 nucleotide sequence: TGTGCCAGCAGTGAACCGGGCGGGATAGCCGGGGATGAGCAGTTCTTC. Amino acid sequence: CASSEPGGIAGDEQFF.